This entry concerns a single TCR beta chain. Its antigen is unknown. These data are taken from a study of cytomegalovirus exposure and HLA in healthy donors. Researchers ran the PCR with 60 Vbeta and 13 Jbeta primers. This table comes from immunoSEQ multiplex PCR, and its TCRdb copy is limited to in-frame clones, with some not included. The sample consists of 220,000 or so clones, 60% to 80% of them appearing once. Points from the study as a whole: TCR beta sequences reportedly predicted most subjects' HLA-A and HLA-B alleles accurately. Cytomegalovirus association was listed for about 180 TCR beta chains.

The TCR sequence derives from a woman in her 30s in good health and CMV-seronegative. The sequenced sample was PBMCs.

The CDR3 spells CASSPGQGALLSNQPQHF. In nucleotides, the CDR3 is TGTGCCAGCAGTCCGGGACAGGGGGCCTTATTAAGCAATCAGCCCCAGCATTTT. The J gene is TRBJ1-5, the V gene TRBV28; 12 bases are a match to TRBD1. Germline CDR1 is MDHEN and CDR2 is SYDVKM. The CDR3 length is 18 residues. Unmatched junction bases numbered 9, after V lost 5 bases and J lost 1 base.